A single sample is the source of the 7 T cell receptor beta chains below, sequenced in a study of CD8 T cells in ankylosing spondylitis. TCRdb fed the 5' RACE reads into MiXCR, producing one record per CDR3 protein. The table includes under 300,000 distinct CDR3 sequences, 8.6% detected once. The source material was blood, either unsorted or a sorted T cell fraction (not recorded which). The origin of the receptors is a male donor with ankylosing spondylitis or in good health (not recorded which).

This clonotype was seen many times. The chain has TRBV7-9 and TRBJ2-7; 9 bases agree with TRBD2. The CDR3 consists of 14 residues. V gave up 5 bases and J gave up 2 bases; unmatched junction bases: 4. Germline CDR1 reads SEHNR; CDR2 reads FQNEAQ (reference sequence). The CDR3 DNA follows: TGTGCCAGCAGCGCTCTAGCGGGACCCTACGAGCAGTACTTC. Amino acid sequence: CASSALAGPYEQYF.

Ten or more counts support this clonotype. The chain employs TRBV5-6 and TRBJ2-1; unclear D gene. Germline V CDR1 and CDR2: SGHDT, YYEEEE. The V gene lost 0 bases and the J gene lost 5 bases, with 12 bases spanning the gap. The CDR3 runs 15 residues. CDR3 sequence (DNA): TGTGCCAGCAGCTTGGGGATCTCGGCCAACAATGAGCAGTTCTTC. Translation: CASSLGISANNEQFF.

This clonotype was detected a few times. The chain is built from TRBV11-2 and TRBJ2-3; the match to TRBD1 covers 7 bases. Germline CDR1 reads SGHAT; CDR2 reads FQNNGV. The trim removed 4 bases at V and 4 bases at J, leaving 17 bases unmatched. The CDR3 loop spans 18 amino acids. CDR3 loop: CASSSQGLARGLPDTQYF. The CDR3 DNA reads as TGTGCCAGCAGCTCCCAAGGGCTAGCAAGGGGGCTCCCAGATACGCAGTATTTT.

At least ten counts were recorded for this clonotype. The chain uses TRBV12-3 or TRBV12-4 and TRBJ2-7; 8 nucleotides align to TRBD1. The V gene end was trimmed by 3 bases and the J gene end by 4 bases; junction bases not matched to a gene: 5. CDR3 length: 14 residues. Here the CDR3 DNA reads TGTGCCAGCAGTTTCGGGACAGGAGGTTACGAGCAGTACTTC. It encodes CASSFGTGGYEQYF.

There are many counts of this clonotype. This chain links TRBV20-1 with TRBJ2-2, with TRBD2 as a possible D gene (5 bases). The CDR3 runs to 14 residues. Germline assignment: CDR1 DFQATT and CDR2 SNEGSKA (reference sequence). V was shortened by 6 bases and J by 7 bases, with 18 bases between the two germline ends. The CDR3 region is CSATPPGVNGELFF. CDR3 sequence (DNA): TGCAGTGCCACCCCTCCCGGGGTTAACGGGGAGCTGTTTTTT.

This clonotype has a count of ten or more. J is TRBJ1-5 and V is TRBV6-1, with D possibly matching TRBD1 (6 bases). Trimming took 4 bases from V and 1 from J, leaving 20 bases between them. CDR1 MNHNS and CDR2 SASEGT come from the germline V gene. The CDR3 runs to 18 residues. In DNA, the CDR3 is TGTGCCAGCAGTGCCTTTCTGAGGGGGTTGGAAAGCAATCAGCCCCAGCATTTT. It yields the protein CASSAFLRGLESNQPQHF.

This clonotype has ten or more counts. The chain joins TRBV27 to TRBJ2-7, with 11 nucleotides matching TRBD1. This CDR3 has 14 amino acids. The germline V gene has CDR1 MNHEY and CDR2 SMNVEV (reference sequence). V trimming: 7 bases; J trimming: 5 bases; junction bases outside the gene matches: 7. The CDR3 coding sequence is TGTGCCAGCACCCGGACAGGGGGCAACCACGAGCAGTACTTC. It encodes CASTRTGGNHEQYF.